The source of this T cell receptor beta chain is a study of T cells in tuberculosis. Findings and caveats of the study: Active tuberculosis alpha repertoires lay closer to GMM-specific TCRs than controls'.

Turning to this clone: The antigen is unknown.

The CDR3 sequence is 14 residues long. V shed 3 bases and J shed 5 bases, with 12 bases lying between them. Germline V gives CDR1 SGDLS, CDR2 YYNGEE. Time point specified: new active TB diagnosis, blood taken before or within 7 days of starting treatment. This table comes from immunoSEQ multiplex PCR, and its TCRdb copy is limited to in-frame clones, with some not included. The table has around 30,000 clones, 90% to 95% seen once; the top ten hold roughly 11%. The sequence was collected from an adult with tuberculosis. Material: PBMCs, obtained at tuberculosis diagnosis. The chain recombines TRBV9 with TRBJ2-1, with TRBD1 as a possible D gene (6 bases). The CDR3 sequence is CASSAPQGHNEQFF. The DNA of the CDR3 is TGTGCCAGCAGCGCCCCACAGGGACACAATGAGCAGTTCTTC.